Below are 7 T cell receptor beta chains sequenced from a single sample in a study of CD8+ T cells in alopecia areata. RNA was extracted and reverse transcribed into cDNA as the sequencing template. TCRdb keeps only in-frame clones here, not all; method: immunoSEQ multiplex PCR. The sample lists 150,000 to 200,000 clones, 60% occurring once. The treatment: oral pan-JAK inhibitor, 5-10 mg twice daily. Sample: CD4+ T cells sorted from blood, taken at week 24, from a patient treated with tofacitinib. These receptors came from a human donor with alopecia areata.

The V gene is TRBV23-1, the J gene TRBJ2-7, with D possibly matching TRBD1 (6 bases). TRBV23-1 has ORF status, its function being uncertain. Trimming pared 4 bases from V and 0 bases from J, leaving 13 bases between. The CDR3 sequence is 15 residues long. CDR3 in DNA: TGCGCCAGCAGTCGTCAACGGGACACCTCCTACGAGCAGTACTTC. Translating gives CASSRQRDTSYEQYF.

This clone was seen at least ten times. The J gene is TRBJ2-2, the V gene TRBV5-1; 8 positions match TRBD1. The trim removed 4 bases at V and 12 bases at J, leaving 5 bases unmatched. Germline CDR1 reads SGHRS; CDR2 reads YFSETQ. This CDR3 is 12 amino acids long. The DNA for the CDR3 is TGCGCCAGCAGCATCGGACAGGGTCAGCTGTTTTTT. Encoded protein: CASSIGQGQLFF.

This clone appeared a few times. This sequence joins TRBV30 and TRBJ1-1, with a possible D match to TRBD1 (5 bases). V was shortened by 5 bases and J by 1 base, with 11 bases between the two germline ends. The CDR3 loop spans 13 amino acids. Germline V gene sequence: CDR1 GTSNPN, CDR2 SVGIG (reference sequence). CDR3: CAWATESNTEAFF. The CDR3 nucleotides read TGTGCCTGGGCGACAGAGTCGAACACTGAAGCTTTCTTT.

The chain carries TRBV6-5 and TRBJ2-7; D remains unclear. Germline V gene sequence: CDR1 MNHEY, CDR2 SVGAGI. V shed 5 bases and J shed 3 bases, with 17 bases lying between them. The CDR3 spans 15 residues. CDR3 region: CASSPAGPSGYEQYF. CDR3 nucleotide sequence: TGTGCCAGCAGTCCCGCCGGACCCTCGGGCTACGAGCAGTACTTC.

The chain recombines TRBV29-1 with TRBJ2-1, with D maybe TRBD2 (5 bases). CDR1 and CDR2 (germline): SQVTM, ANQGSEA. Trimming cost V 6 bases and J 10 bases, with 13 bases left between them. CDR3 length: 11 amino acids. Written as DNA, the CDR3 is TGCAGCGTCCGGACTGGTCCCGAGCAGTTCTTC. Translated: CSVRTGPEQFF.

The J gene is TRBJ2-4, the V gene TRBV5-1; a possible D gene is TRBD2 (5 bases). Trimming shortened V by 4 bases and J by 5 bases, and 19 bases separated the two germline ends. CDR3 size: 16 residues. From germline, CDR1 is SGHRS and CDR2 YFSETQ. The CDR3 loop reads CASSPQDRYSENIQYF. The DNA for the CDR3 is TGCGCCAGCAGCCCCCAGGACCGGTATAGCGAAAACATTCAGTACTTC.

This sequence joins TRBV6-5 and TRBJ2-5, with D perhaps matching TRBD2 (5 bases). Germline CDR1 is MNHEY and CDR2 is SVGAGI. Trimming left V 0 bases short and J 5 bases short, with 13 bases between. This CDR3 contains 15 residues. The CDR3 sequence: CASSYSGRRWETQYF. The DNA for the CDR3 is TGTGCCAGCAGTTACTCTGGACGGAGGTGGGAGACCCAGTACTTC.